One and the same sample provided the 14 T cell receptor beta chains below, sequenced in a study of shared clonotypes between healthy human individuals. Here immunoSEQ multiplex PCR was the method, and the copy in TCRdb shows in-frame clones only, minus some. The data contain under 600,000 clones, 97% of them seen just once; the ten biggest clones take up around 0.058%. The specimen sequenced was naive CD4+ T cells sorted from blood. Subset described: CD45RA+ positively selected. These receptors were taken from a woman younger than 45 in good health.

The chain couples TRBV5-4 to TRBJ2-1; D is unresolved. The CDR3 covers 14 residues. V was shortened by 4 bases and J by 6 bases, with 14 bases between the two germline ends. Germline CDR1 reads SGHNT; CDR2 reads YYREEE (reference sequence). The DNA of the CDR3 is TGTGCCAGCAGCACGCCTGTTTCGGTCAATGAGCAGTTCTTC. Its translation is CASSTPVSVNEQFF.

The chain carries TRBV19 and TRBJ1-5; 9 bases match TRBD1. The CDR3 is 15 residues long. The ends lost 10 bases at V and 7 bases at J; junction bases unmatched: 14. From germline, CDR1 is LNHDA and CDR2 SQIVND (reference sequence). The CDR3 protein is CATSLPGTGTQPQHF. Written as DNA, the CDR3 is TGTGCCACAAGTCTCCCCGGGACAGGGACCCAGCCCCAGCATTTT.

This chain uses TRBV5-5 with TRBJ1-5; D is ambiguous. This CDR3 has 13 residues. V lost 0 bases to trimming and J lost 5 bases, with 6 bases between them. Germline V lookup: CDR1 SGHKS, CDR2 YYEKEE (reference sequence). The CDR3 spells CASSLDRDQPQHF. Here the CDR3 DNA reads TGTGCCAGCAGCTTGGACAGAGATCAGCCCCAGCATTTT.

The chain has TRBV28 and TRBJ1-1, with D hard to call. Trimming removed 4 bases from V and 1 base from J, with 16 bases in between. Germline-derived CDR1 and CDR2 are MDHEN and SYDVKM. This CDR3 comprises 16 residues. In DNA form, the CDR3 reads TGTGCCAGCAGTTCGTTTATGTATCTCAGGAACACTGAAGCTTTCTTT. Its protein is CASSSFMYLRNTEAFF.

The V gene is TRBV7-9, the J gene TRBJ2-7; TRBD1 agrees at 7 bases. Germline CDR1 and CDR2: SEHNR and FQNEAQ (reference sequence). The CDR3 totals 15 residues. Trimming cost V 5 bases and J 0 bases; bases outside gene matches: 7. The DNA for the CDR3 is TGTGCCAGCAGCGCCGACAGGGTGGGCTCCTACGAGCAGTACTTC. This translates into CASSADRVGSYEQYF.

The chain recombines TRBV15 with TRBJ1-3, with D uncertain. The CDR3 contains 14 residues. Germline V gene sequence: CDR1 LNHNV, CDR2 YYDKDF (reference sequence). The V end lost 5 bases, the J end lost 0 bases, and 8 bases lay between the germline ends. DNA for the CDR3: TGTGCCACCAGCCTCGATCGCTCTGGAAACACCATATATTTT. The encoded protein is CATSLDRSGNTIYF.

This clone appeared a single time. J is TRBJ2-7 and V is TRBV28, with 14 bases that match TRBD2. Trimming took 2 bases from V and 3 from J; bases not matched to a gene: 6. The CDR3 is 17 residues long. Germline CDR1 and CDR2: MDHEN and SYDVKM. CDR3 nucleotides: TGTGCCAGCAGTTTAACGGGACTAGCGGGAGAGGGCTACGAGCAGTACTTC. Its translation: CASSLTGLAGEGYEQYF.

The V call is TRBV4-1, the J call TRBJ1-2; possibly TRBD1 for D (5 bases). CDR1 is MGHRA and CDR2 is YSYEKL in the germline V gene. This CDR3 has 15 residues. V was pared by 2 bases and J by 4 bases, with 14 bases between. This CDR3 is CASSQLKGLSYGYTF. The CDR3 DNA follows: TGCGCCAGCAGCCAACTAAAGGGGCTATCCTATGGCTACACCTTC.

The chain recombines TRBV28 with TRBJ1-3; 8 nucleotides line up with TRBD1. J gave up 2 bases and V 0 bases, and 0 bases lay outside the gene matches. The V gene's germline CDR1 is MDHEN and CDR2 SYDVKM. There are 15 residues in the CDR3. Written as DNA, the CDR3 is TGTGCCAGCAGTTTATGGGACAGGGCTGGAAACACCATATATTTT. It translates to CASSLWDRAGNTIYF.

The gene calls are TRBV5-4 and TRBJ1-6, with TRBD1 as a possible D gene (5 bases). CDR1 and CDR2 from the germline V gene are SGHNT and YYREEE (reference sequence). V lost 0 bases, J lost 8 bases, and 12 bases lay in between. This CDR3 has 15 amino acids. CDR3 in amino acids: CASSLAQGRDSPLHF. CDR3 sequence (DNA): TGTGCCAGCAGCTTGGCCCAGGGACGGGATTCACCCCTCCACTTT.

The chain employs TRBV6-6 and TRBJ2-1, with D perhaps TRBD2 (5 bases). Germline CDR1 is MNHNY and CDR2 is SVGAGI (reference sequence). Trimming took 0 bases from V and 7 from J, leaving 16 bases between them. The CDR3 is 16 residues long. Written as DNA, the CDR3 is TGTGCCAGCAGTTACTCGCCTAGCCTATCTGTGAATGAGCAGTTCTTC. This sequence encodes CASSYSPSLSVNEQFF.

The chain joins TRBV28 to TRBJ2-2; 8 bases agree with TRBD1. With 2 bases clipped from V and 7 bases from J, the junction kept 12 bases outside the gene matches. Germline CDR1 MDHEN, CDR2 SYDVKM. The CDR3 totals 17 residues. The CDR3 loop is CASSLPRTGILGGELFF. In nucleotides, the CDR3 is TGTGCCAGCAGTTTACCCCGGACAGGGATATTAGGCGGGGAGCTGTTTTTT. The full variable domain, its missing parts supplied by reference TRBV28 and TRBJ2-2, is DVKVTQSSRYLVKRTGEKVFLECVQDMDHENMFWYRQDPGLGLRLIYFSYDVKMKEKGDIPEGYSVSREKKERFSLILESASTNQTSMYLCASSLPRTGILGGELFFGEGSRLTVL.

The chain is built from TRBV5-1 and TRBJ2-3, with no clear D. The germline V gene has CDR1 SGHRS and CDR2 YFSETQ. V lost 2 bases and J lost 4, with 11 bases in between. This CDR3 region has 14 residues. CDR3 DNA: TGCGCCAGCAGCTTTGGGCGGATGCCAGATACGCAGTATTTT. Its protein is CASSFGRMPDTQYF.

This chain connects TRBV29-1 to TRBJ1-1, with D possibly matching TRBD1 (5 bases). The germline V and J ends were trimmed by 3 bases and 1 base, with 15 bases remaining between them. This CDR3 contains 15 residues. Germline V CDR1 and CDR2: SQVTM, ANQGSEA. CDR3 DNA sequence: TGCAGCGTTGATTTATTAGGGACCTGGAACACTGAAGCTTTCTTT. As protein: CSVDLLGTWNTEAFF.